Presented here are 21 T cell receptor beta chains from one specimen sequenced in a study of T-cell reconstitution after alpha-beta-depleted transplantation in children. During its preparation, the TCRbeta library received unique molecular identifiers. Via MiXCR, TCRdb re-called the PCR reads, giving one row per CDR3 protein. The sample lists about 460,000 distinct CDR3 sequences; about 10% were seen once. Sequenced here: PBMCs, mostly from graft donor cells, sampled 180 days after TCRalphabeta/CD19-depleted stem cell transplant. Source of these receptors: a female patient aged 2-15 years who had a stem cell transplant for aplastic anemia, so the T cells may come from the graft donor.

The table lists this clonotype with a few counts. The chain is built from TRBV4-3 and TRBJ1-4; D gene uncertain. Trimming pared 0 bases from V and 8 bases from J, leaving 19 bases between. This CDR3 contains 17 residues. Germline loops: CDR1 LGHNA, CDR2 YSLEER. The CDR3 coding sequence is TGCGCCAGCAGCCAAGACCCCCGGGAGTGGGTCAACGAAAAACTGTTTTTT. Its translation: CASSQDPREWVNEKLFF.

This clonotype has more than one count but fewer than ten. The chain carries TRBV7-7 and TRBJ2-3; 8 bases agree with TRBD1. There are 14 residues in the CDR3. Trimming removed 3 bases from V and 4 bases from J; junction bases left unmatched: 3. Per germline, CDR1 SSHAT and CDR2 FNYEAQ (reference sequence). CDR3 DNA sequence: TGTGCCAGCAGCTTCCCACAGGGGGCAGATACGCAGTATTTT. Residues: CASSFPQGADTQYF.

This clonotype was recorded at least ten times. The chain recombines TRBV28 with TRBJ2-7; D unclear. Per germline, CDR1 MDHEN and CDR2 SYDVKM. Deletions cut 6 bases from V and 3 bases from J, with 18 bases between. The CDR3 is 15 amino acids. This CDR3 reads CASSFRPTVLYEQYF. CDR3 nucleotides: TGTGCCAGCAGCTTCAGACCTACGGTACTCTACGAGCAGTACTTC.

The table lists this clonotype with many counts. V usage is TRBV12-3 or TRBV12-4 and J usage is TRBJ2-5; D remains unclear. Trimming stripped 2 bases from V and 13 bases from J, with 17 bases between. This CDR3 has 13 amino acids. The CDR3 reads CASSLNSETRAYF. As DNA, the CDR3 is TGTGCCAGCAGTTTAAACAGTGAGACACGGGCGTACTTC.

This clonotype was recorded a few times. The chain carries TRBV5-1 and TRBJ2-1; 8 nucleotides line up with TRBD1. The CDR3 runs to 18 residues. Trimming cost V 4 bases and J 0 bases; bases outside gene matches: 12. The germline V gene has CDR1 SGHRS and CDR2 YFSETQ. CDR3 loop: CASSTGYRGRTSYNEQFF. The CDR3 region has the DNA TGCGCCAGCAGCACGGGTTACAGGGGGAGAACCTCCTACAATGAGCAGTTCTTC.

The V and J genes are TRBV10-3 and TRBJ2-7; D is uncertain. CDR3 length: 15 amino acids. CDR1 is ENHRY, CDR2 SYGVKD, per germline. The V end lost 3 bases, the J end lost 0 bases, and 12 bases lay between the germline ends. The CDR3 sequence is CAISDGVGLSYEQYF. In DNA, the CDR3 is TGTGCCATCAGTGACGGAGTTGGCCTCTCCTACGAGCAGTACTTC.

The sample holds one count of this clonotype. The genes are TRBV3-1 and TRBJ1-5; D gene ambiguous. Germline assignment: CDR1 LGHDT and CDR2 YNNKEL (reference sequence). The CDR3 extends over 16 amino acids. Trimming removed 5 bases from V and 5 bases from J, with 19 bases in between. The CDR3: CASSGQDPRADQPQHF. The DNA for the CDR3 is TGTGCCAGCAGCGGGCAGGATCCCCGGGCTGATCAGCCCCAGCATTTT.

The gene calls are TRBV25-1 and TRBJ1-1, with unresolved D. Per the germline V gene, CDR1 is MGHDK and CDR2 is SYGVNS. V was cut by 1 base and J by 3 bases, with 9 bases left in between. CDR3 size: 14 residues. CDR3 region: CASSEWGRDTEAFF. CDR3 sequence (DNA): TGTGCCAGCAGTGAATGGGGTAGGGACACTGAAGCTTTCTTT.

This clonotype turned up a few times. The rearrangement joins TRBV4-3 to TRBJ1-3; D is uncertain. The germline gives CDR1 LGHNA, CDR2 YSLEER. This CDR3 is 14 amino acids long. With 4 bases removed from V and 0 bases from J, the gap between germline ends came to 7 bases. The CDR3 loop reads CASSLIASGNTIYF. The CDR3 region has the DNA TGCGCCAGCAGCCTAATCGCCTCTGGAAACACCATATATTTT.

This clonotype was picked up a small number of times. The J gene is TRBJ2-7, the V gene TRBV5-1; D is uncertain. This CDR3 comprises 14 residues. V gave up 0 bases and J gave up 0 bases, with 7 bases separating them. Germline assignment: CDR1 SGHRS and CDR2 YFSETQ. CDR3 region: CASSLDAFSYEQYV. The CDR3 DNA follows: TGCGCCAGCAGCTTGGATGCCTTCTCCTACGAGCAGTACGTC.

The V and J genes are TRBV19 and TRBJ2-7; the D gene is possibly TRBD1 (5 bases). V was pared by 6 bases and J by 2 bases, with 14 bases between. The CDR3 totals 14 residues. The germline V gene encodes CDR1 LNHDA and CDR2 SQIVND (reference sequence). CDR3 sequence reads: CASSSGAVPYEQYF. Written as DNA, the CDR3 is TGTGCCAGTAGCAGTGGGGCGGTCCCCTACGAGCAGTACTTC.

This clonotype appeared a few times. The chain is built from TRBV5-6 and TRBJ2-1, with 10 bases matching TRBD2. This CDR3 region has 15 residues. With V trimmed by 2 bases and J by 4 bases, 3 bases remained unmatched. Germline V gene data show CDR1 as SGHDT and CDR2 as YYEEEE. As DNA, the CDR3 is TGTGCCAGCAGCTTCGGGACTAGCGCTTACAATGAGCAGTTCTTC. It encodes CASSFGTSAYNEQFF.

V is TRBV4-2 and J is TRBJ2-7, with D perhaps matching TRBD2 (7 bases). The V gene lost 3 bases and the J gene lost 0 bases, with 15 bases spanning the gap. CDR1 LGHNA and CDR2 YNFKEQ come from the germline V gene. This CDR3 spans 16 amino acids. CDR3 sequence reads: CASSQGGGLSSYEQYF. The CDR3 DNA follows: TGTGCCAGCAGCCAGGGGGGGGGGCTGAGCTCCTACGAGCAGTACTTC.

This clonotype was counted between two and nine times. The chain couples TRBV5-1 to TRBJ2-1; 8 positions agree with TRBD2. Germline V gene data show CDR1 as SGHRS and CDR2 as YFSETQ. With 6 bases clipped from V and 4 bases from J, the junction kept 6 bases outside the gene matches. This CDR3 spans 14 amino acids. The CDR3 DNA is TGCGCCAGCATTGGCGGGGGGATTTACAATGAGCAGTTCTTC. Translation gives CASIGGGIYNEQFF.

The chain links TRBV29-1 to TRBJ2-7; D might be TRBD1 (8 bases). CDR3 size: 16 residues. CDR1 and CDR2 from the germline V gene are SQVTM and ANQGSEA. V dropped 4 bases and J dropped 5 bases, with 24 bases sitting between them. In DNA form, the CDR3 reads TGCAGCGTTGGGTTTTTGGAGGTCACAGGGGGGGACGAGCAGTACTTC. As protein: CSVGFLEVTGGDEQYF.

The chain is built from TRBV11-2 and TRBJ2-1, with TRBD2 matching over 13 bases. Per the germline V gene, CDR1 is SGHAT and CDR2 is FQNNGV. The CDR3 runs to 19 residues. V gave up 1 base and J gave up 10 bases; unmatched junction bases: 16. The CDR3 is CASSLVAPPLAGGPGEQFF. CDR3 DNA sequence: TGTGCCAGCAGCTTAGTGGCCCCCCCACTAGCGGGAGGGCCAGGGGAGCAGTTCTTC.

The chain joins TRBV27 to TRBJ2-7; 14 bases line up with TRBD2. This CDR3 has 16 residues. With 5 bases clipped from V and 5 bases from J, the junction kept 8 bases outside the gene matches. Germline CDR1 MNHEY, CDR2 SMNVEV (reference sequence). The CDR3: CASSPGTSGSFHEQYV. The CDR3 bases are TGTGCCAGCAGTCCCGGGACTAGCGGGAGCTTTCACGAGCAGTACGTC.

V usage is TRBV20-1 and J usage is TRBJ1-3, with TRBD1 as a possible D gene (6 bases). The CDR3 is 15 residues long. Germline values: CDR1 DFQATT, CDR2 SNEGSKA (reference sequence). Trimming took 3 bases from V and 0 from J, leaving 12 bases between them. CDR3 sequence reads: CSASGGHYSGNTIYF. CDR3 DNA: TGCAGTGCTAGTGGGGGACACTACTCTGGAAACACCATATATTTT.

This clonotype was counted a few times. The DNA for the CDR3 is TGTGCCAGCAGTCGCCGTGGGACAGGGAGAAAGACCCAGTACTTC. It translates to CASSRRGTGRKTQYF. V and J are TRBV6-2 or TRBV6-3 and TRBJ2-5; 9 nucleotides line up with TRBD1. V was clipped by 5 bases and J by 6 bases; unmatched bases: 10. The length of the CDR3 is 15 residues. In germline, CDR1 is MNHEY, CDR2 SVGEGT.

This clonotype occurred a few times. The chain couples TRBV29-1 to TRBJ1-1; TRBD1 is a possible D gene (5 bases). Germline V CDR1 and CDR2: SQVTM, ANQGSEA. CDR3 size: 16 residues. Trimming shortened V by 5 bases and J by 1 base, and 20 bases separated the two germline ends. The CDR3 nucleotides read TGCAGCGTTCTATCTTTGCTGGGGGGGTGGAACACTGAAGCTTTCTTT. Encoded protein: CSVLSLLGGWNTEAFF.

In DNA form, the CDR3 reads TGTGCCAGCAGTTTAAGGGACAGGGGAGACGAGTACTTC. It specifies CASSLRDRGDEYF. The chain links TRBV28 to TRBJ2-7; TRBD1 agrees at 10 bases. The CDR3 sequence is 13 residues long. V trimming: 2 bases; J trimming: 11 bases; junction bases outside the gene matches: 6. Per germline, CDR1 MDHEN and CDR2 SYDVKM.